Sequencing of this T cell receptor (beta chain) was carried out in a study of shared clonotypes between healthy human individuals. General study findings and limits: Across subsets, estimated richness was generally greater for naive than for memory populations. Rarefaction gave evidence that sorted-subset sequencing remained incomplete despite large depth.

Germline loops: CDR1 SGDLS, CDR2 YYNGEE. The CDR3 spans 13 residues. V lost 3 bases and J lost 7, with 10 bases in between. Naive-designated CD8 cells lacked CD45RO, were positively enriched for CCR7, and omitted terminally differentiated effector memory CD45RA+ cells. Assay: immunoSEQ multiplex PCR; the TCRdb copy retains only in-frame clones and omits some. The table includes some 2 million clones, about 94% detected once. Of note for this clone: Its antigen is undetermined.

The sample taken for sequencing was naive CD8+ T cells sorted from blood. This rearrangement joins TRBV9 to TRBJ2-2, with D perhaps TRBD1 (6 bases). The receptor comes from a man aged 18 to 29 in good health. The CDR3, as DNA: TGTGCCAGCAGCGCCACGACAGGCGGGGAGCTGTTTTTT. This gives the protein CASSATTGGELFF. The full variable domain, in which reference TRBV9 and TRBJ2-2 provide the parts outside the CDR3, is DSGVTQTPKHLITATGQRVTLRCSPRSGDLSVYWYQQSLDQGLQFLIQYYNGEERAKGNILERFSAQQFPDLHSELNLSSLELGDSALYFCASSATTGGELFFGEGSRLTVL.